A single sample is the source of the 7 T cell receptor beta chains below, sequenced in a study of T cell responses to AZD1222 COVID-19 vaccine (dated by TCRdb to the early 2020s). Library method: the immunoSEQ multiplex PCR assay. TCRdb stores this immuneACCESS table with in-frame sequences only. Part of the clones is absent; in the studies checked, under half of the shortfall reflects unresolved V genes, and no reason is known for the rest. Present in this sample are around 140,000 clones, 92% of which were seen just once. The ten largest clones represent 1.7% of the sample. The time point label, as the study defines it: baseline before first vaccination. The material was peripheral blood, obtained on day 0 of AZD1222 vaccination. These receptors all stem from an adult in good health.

The CDR3, as DNA: TGTGCCAGCAGCCCGGGGGCCGGCTATGGCTACACCTTC. Protein product: CASSPGAGYGYTF. V gene TRBV7-9 combines with J gene TRBJ1-2; tentatively, D is TRBD1 (6 bases). The germline CDR1 and CDR2 sequences are SEHNR and FQNEAQ (reference sequence). The CDR3 has 13 amino acids. V lost 5 bases, J lost 4 bases, and 11 bases lay in between.

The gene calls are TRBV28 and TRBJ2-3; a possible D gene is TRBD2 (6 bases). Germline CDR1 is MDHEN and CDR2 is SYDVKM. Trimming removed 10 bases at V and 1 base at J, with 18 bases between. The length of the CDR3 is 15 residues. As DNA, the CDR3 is TGTGCCACTAGTTTTGGAGGGTTTCGCACAGATACGCAGTATTTT. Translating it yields CATSFGGFRTDTQYF.

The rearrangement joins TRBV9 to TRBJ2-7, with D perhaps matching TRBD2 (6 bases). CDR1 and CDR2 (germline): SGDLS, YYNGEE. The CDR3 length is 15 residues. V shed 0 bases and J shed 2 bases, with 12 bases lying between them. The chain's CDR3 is CASSVGGTSPYEQYF. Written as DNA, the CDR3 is TGTGCCAGCAGCGTAGGGGGGACTTCTCCCTACGAGCAGTACTTC.

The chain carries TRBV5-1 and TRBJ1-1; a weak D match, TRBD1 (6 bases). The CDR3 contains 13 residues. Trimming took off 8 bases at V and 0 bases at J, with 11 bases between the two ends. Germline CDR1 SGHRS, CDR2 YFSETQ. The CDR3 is CASAGQLNTEAFF. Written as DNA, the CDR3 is TGCGCCAGTGCAGGACAGTTGAACACTGAAGCTTTCTTT. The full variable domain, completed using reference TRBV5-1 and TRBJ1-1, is KAGVTQTPRYLIKTRGQQVTLSCSPISGHRSVSWYQQTPGQGLQFLFEYFSETQRNKGNFPGRFSGRQFSNSRSEMNVSTLELGDSALYLCASAGQLNTEAFFGQGTRLTVV.

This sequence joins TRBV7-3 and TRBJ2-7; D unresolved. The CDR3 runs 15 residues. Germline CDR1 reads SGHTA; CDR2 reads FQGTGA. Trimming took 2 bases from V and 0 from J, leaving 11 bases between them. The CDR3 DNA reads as TGTGCCAGCAGCTTAGCTGTGGCCAACTCCTACGAGCAGTACTTC. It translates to CASSLAVANSYEQYF.

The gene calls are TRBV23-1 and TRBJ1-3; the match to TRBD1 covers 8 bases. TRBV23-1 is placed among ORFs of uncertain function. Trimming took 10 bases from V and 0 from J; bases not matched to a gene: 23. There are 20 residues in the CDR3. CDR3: CATWVERGQEGGGSGNTIYF. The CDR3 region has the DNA TGCGCCACCTGGGTCGAACGGGGACAGGAAGGAGGGGGCTCTGGAAACACCATATATTTT.

As DNA, the CDR3 is TGTGCCAGCAGCTTAAGCGGGAGTTCCTACAATGAGCAGTTCTTC. The encoded protein is CASSLSGSSYNEQFF. V gene TRBV7-6 combines with J gene TRBJ2-1, with TRBD2 identical over 8 bases. The CDR3 totals 15 residues. Trimming took 2 bases from V and 1 from J; bases not matched to a gene: 1. Germline-derived CDR1 and CDR2 are SGHVS and FNYEAQ.